These T cell receptor beta chains were read from a single sample in a study of blood T cells in healthy people across ages. Each CDR3 protein gets one entry after TCRdb re-called the 5' RACE reads with MiXCR. The table lists almost 1 million distinct CDR3 sequences, roughly 51% of them singletons. The sample was blood. The receptors shown here come from a woman aged 60-75 years in good health. Both conserved end residues are part of each CDR3. A D gene is named only where the DNA matches it firmly. A row's size may be missing; if present it is once, few, many or a size class.

j_gene,d_gene,len,abundance,v_gene,CDR3aa,CDR3nt
TRBJ2-7,TRBD2,14,many,TRBV7-9,CASSGTSGSYEQYF,TGTGCCAGCAGCGGGACTAGCGGGAGCTACGAGCAGTACTTC
TRBJ2-3,.,16,.,TRBV28,CASTPPPGHSTDTQYF,TGTGCCAGCACCCCACCTCCGGGACACAGCACAGATACGCAGTATTTT
TRBJ2-2,TRBD1,15,.,TRBV28,CASRRTGANTGELFF,TGTGCCAGCAGGAGGACAGGGGCGAACACCGGGGAGCTGTTTTTT
TRBJ2-6,.,17,.,TRBV29-1,CSVRLSGAPSGANVLTF,TGCAGCGTCCGCCTGTCCGGGGCCCCATCTGGGGCCAACGTCCTGACTTTC
TRBJ1-5,.,14,few,TRBV20-1,CSAHTGLGNQPQHF,TGCAGTGCTCATACAGGGCTGGGCAATCAGCCCCAGCATTTT
TRBJ1-2,TRBD1,15,.,TRBV13,CASRSVEGAFYGYTF,TGTGCCAGCAGATCGGTTGAGGGGGCGTTCTATGGCTACACCTTC
TRBJ2-1,TRBD2,15,few,TRBV13,CASSLEGGPSNEQFF,TGTGCCAGCAGCCTCGAGGGAGGGCCCAGCAATGAGCAGTTCTTC
TRBJ2-5,.,14,few,TRBV18,CASSPGPSRETQYF,TGTGCCAGCTCACCGGGACCTAGCCGAGAGACCCAGTACTTC
TRBJ2-3,.,15,few,TRBV11-2,CASSPRRVSTDTQYF,TGTGCCAGCAGCCCACGGAGGGTGAGCACAGATACGCAGTATTTT
TRBJ1-2,.,15,.,TRBV3-1,CASSQPVGLNYGYTF,TGTGCCAGCAGCCAACCGGTGGGCCTTAACTATGGCTACACCTTC
TRBJ2-3,TRBD2,14,.,TRBV20-1,CSAKRGGSGDTQYF,TGCAGTGCTAAACGGGGGGGCTCGGGAGATACGCAGTATTTT
TRBJ2-7,.,13,.,TRBV11-2,CASSSDRPYEQYF,TGTGCCAGCAGCTCAGACAGACCCTACGAGCAGTACTTC
TRBJ1-5,.,13,few,TRBV7-9,CASSFNLNQPQHF,TGTGCCAGCAGCTTCAACCTAAATCAGCCCCAGCATTTT
TRBJ2-1,.,16,few,TRBV4-3,CASSQVWGKPGVEQFF,TGCGCCAGCAGCCAAGTTTGGGGGAAACCCGGGGTTGAGCAGTTCTTC
TRBJ2-6,.,16,.,TRBV28,CASSSPAESGANVLTF,TGTGCCAGCAGTTCGCCGGCGGAGTCTGGGGCCAACGTCCTGACTTTC
TRBJ2-1,TRBD2,16,.,TRBV7-2,CASSLGASGPDNEQFF,TGTGCCAGCAGCCTAGGGGCTAGCGGGCCTGACAATGAGCAGTTCTTC
TRBJ2-7,.,14,once,TRBV6-1,CASSELGQNYEQYF,TGTGCCAGCAGTGAATTAGGACAGAACTACGAGCAGTACTTC